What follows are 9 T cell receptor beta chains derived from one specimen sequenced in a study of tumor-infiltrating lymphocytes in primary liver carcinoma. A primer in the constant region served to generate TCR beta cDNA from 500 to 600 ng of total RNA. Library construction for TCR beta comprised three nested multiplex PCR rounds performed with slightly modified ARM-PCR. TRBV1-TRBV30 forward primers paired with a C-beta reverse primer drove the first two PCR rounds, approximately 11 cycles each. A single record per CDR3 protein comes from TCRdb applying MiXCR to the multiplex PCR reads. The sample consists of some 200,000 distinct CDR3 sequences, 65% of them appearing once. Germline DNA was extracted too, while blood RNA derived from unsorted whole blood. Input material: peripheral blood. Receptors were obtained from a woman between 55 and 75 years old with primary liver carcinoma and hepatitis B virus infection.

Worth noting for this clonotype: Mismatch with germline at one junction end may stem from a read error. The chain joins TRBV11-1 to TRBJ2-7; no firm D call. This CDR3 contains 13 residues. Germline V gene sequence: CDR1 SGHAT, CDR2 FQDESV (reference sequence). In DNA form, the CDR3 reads TGTGTCAGCAGCCAGGACGGGTTTGTCGAGCAGTACTTC. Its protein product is CVSSQDGFVEQYF.

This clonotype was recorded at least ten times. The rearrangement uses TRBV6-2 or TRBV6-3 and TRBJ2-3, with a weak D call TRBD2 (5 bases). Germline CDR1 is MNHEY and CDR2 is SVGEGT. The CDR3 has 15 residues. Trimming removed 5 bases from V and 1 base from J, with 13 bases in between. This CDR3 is CASSRRSSGTDTQYF. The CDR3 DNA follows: TGTGCCAGCAGTCGCCGGAGTAGCGGCACAGATACGCAGTATTTT.

CDR3 bases: TGTGCCTGGAGGCCGACAGGGACAGATACGCAGTATTTT. Its translation is CAWRPTGTDTQYF. V is TRBV30 and J is TRBJ2-3; 7 bases align to TRBD1. The CDR3 loop spans 13 amino acids. CDR1 is GTSNPN and CDR2 is SVGIG in the germline V gene (reference sequence). V shed 3 bases and J 3 bases; nucleotides not matched to a gene: 3.

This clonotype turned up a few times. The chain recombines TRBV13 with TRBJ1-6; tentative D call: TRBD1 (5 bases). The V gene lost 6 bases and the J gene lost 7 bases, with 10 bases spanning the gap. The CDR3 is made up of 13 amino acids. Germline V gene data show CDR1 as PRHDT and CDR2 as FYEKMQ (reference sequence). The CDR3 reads CASRKGRNSPLHF. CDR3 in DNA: TGTGCCAGCAGAAAGGGGCGGAATTCACCCCTCCACTTT.

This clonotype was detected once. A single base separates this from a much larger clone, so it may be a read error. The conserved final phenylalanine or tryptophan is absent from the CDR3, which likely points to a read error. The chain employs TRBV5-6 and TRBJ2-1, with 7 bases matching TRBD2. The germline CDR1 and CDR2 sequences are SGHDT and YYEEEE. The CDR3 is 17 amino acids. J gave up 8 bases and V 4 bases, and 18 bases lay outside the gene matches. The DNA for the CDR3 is TGTGCCAGCAGCCCCTTCAAGCGGGACCGAGTGATTGATGAGCAGTTCTTA. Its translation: CASSPFKRDRVIDEQFL.

In DNA form, the CDR3 reads TGTGCCAGCAGGACTAGGACAGTCCACGGAAACGAGCAGTACTTC. Amino acids: CASRTRTVHGNEQYF. The chain carries TRBV28 and TRBJ2-7; perhaps D is TRBD1 or TRBD2 (6 bases each). Germline-derived CDR1 and CDR2 are MDHEN and SYDVKM. The length of the CDR3 is 15 residues. Trimming removed 6 bases from V and 5 bases from J, with 20 bases in between.

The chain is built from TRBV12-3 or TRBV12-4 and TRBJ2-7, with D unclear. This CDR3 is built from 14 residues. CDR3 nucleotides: TGTACTGGCAGTCAGAGCAGACCTCCCTACGAGCAGTACTTC. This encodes CTGSQSRPPYEQYF.

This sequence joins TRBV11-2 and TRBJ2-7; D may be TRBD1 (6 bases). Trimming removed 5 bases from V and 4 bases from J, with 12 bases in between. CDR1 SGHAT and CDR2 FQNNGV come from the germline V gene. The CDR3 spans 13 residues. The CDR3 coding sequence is TGTGCCAGCAGCCGCCTGACAGGTTACGAGCAGTACTTC. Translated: CASSRLTGYEQYF.

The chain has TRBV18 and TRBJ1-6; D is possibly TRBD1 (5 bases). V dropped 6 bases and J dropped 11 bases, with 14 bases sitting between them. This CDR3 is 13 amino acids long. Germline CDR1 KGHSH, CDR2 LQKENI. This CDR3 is CASSKDTQTPLHF. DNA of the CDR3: TGTGCCAGCTCTAAGGACACCCAAACACCCCTCCACTTT.